One and the same sample provided the 25 T cell receptor beta chains below, sequenced in a study of blood T cells in healthy people across ages (dated by TCRdb to about 2015). Library preparation was by 5' RACE. The sequencing machine was an Illumina HiSeq 2500. A second roughly 6 to 12 cycle PCR used a sample-barcoded 5' primer and a J-beta primer mix. The raw public data were reprocessed by TCRdb itself: fastp quality trimming at Q25, MiXCR clonotype calling, in-frame beta chains only. Rows with one shared CDR3 protein collapse into an entry with the most common genes and DNA. Within this sample are 650,000 or so distinct CDR3 sequences, with roughly half of them counted one time only. The ten largest clonotypes hold about 14% of the sample. Sequenced input: blood. These receptors originate from a woman of 80 years or more in good health.

This clonotype was detected a few times. This chain joins TRBV10-3 and TRBJ2-7, with TRBD1 matching over 10 bases. Germline V lookup: CDR1 ENHRY, CDR2 SYGVKD. V shed 4 bases, J shed 0 bases, and the junction held 6 bases outside the gene matches. The CDR3 spans 16 residues. The CDR3 spells CAISVPGQGSSYEQYF. CDR3 coding DNA: TGTGCCATCAGTGTACCGGGACAGGGGAGCTCCTACGAGCAGTACTTC.

The chain couples TRBV12-3 or TRBV12-4 to TRBJ2-2, with 9 nucleotides matching TRBD1. The CDR3 runs 16 residues. J gave up 4 bases and V 6 bases, and 9 bases lay outside the gene matches. The CDR3 here is CASRTGGGSSTGELFF. The CDR3 bases are TGTGCCAGCAGGACAGGGGGTGGGTCGAGCACCGGGGAGCTGTTTTTT.

V is TRBV12-3 or TRBV12-4 and J is TRBJ2-5; 7 positions agree with TRBD1. There are 15 residues in the CDR3. The junction had 8 bases not matched to a gene; V was cut back by 6 bases and J by 1 base. The chain's CDR3 is CASRSPQGVQETQYF. CDR3 coding DNA: TGTGCCAGCAGGAGCCCCCAGGGGGTCCAAGAGACCCAGTACTTC.

As concerns this clonotype: This clone may be a read error of a much larger clone one base away. The rearrangement uses TRBV3-1 and TRBJ2-5; 10 positions match TRBD1. V lost 4 bases, J lost 11 bases, and 16 bases stayed unmatched. From germline, CDR1 is LGHDT and CDR2 YNNKEL (reference sequence). The CDR3 length is 16 residues. Here the CDR3 DNA reads TGTGCCAGCAGCCTTCCGGGACAGGGGAAAGGAAATGAGCAGTACTTC. This gives the protein CASSLPGQGKGNEQYF.

This clonotype has just a few counts. The genes are TRBV9 and TRBJ2-7; D gene uncertain. The germline V and J ends were trimmed by 4 bases and 7 bases, with 21 bases remaining between them. The germline V gene has CDR1 SGDLS and CDR2 YYNGEE. The CDR3 sequence is 15 residues long. The CDR3, as DNA: TGTGCCAGCAGCCCAAGTAGTGGGAACTACACTGAGCAGTACTTC. It encodes CASSPSSGNYTEQYF.

V is TRBV4-2 and J is TRBJ2-5; possibly TRBD2 for D (8 bases). V lost 8 bases to trimming and J lost 2 bases, with 21 bases between them. Germline lookup yields CDR1 LGHNA and CDR2 YNFKEQ. This CDR3 is 16 amino acids long. CDR3 region: CASSQGDLAGQETQYF. In DNA form, the CDR3 reads TGTGCCAGCTCCCAGGGGGATCTAGCGGGTCAAGAGACCCAGTACTTC.

This clonotype was detected many times. V and J are TRBV9 and TRBJ2-5, with D perhaps TRBD2 (5 bases). Germline V gene sequence: CDR1 SGDLS, CDR2 YYNGEE. The CDR3 runs 14 residues. Trimming shortened V by 4 bases and J by 7 bases, and 17 bases separated the two germline ends. The CDR3 DNA follows: TGTGCCAGCAGCCCCTCATTCACAGAGGGGACCCAGTACTTC. Encoded protein: CASSPSFTEGTQYF.

V and J are TRBV11-1 and TRBJ2-7; D uncertain. The DNA end favors TRBJ2-5, so the J call may be wrong. The length of the CDR3 is 10 residues. Germline V gene sequence: CDR1 SGHAT, CDR2 FQDESV (reference sequence). The CDR3 nucleotides are TGTGCCACCGGCGTCGGGACCCAGTACTTC. Its translation: CATGVGTQYF.

Comment on this clonotype: A read error is possible here, since a much larger clone lies one base away. This chain joins TRBV29-1 and TRBJ2-5; D remains ambiguous. From germline, CDR1 is SQVTM and CDR2 ANQGSEA. The CDR3 has 13 residues. The CDR3 DNA follows: TGCTGCGTTGATGTGTGGGGACAAGAGACCCAGTACTTC. This encodes CCVDVWGQETQYF. The variable domain in full, completed from reference TRBV29-1 and TRBJ2-5, reads SAVISQKPSRDICQRGTSLTIQCQVDSQVTMMFWYRQQPGQSLTLIATANQGSEATYESGFVIDKFPISRPNLTFSTLTVSNMSPEDSSIYLCCVDVWGQETQYFGPGTRLLVL.

This clonotype was recorded at least ten times. The chain joins TRBV7-2 to TRBJ2-4; D is perhaps TRBD1 or TRBD2 (7 bases each). Trimming took off 5 bases at V and 3 bases at J, with 17 bases between the two ends. Germline CDR1 and CDR2: SGHTA and FQGNSA. The CDR3 runs to 16 residues. The CDR3 DNA reads TGTGCCAGCAGCCCAGGGGGGGGCGCAAGCAAAAACATTCAGTACTTC. Translated: CASSPGGGASKNIQYF.

A few counts support this clonotype. This chain joins TRBV28 and TRBJ2-2; D may be TRBD2 (5 bases). Germline lookup yields CDR1 MDHEN and CDR2 SYDVKM. Deletions cut 2 bases from V and 4 bases from J, with 17 bases between. This CDR3 is built from 17 residues. CDR3 coding DNA: TGTGCCAGCAGTTTAAGAGCGGTTACCGCCGGCACCGGGGAGCTGTTTTTT. Protein: CASSLRAVTAGTGELFF.

This clonotype has a handful of counts. The rearrangement uses TRBV5-1 and TRBJ1-3; 11 bases match TRBD1. CDR1 is SGHRS, CDR2 YFSETQ, per germline. V lost 4 bases and J lost 2; bases outside the gene matches: 2. The CDR3 runs 15 residues. The DNA for the CDR3 is TGCGCCAGCAGCCAGGGACAGGGGGCTGGAAACACCATATATTTT. Translation: CASSQGQGAGNTIYF.

The V gene is TRBV7-2, the J gene TRBJ2-5; 8 bases are a match to TRBD2. The J call may not be correct, given that the DNA end is closer to TRBJ2-7. Germline CDR1 SGHTA, CDR2 FQGNSA. The CDR3 consists of 14 residues. The CDR3 here is CASRPLGGAYEQYF. The CDR3 region has the DNA TGTGCCAGCAGACCTCTCGGGGGGGCCTACGAGCAGTACTTC.

The chain employs TRBV11-3 and TRBJ2-3, with 14 bases lining up with TRBD2. The germline V gene encodes CDR1 SGHNT and CDR2 YENEEA. This CDR3 region has 16 residues. The V gene end was trimmed by 1 base and the J gene end by 5 bases; junction bases not matched to a gene: 2. The CDR3 DNA sequence: TGTGCCAGCAGCTTAGGAGGACTAGCGGGAGGAGATACGCAGTATTTT. Translating gives CASSLGGLAGGDTQYF. Combining the CDR3 with reference TRBV11-3 and TRBJ2-3 gives the whole variable domain EAGVVQSPRYKIIEKKQPVAFWCNPISGHNTLYWYLQNLGQGPELLIRYENEEAVDDSQLPKDRFSAERLKGVDSTLKIQPAELGDSAVYLCASSLGGLAGGDTQYFGPGTRLTVL.

In its sample, this clonotype was seen a few times. A single base separates this from a much larger clone, so it may be a read error. The CDR3 DNA reads as TGTGCCAGCAGCTGGACTAGCGGGGACAATGAGCAGTACTTC. Encoded protein: CASSWTSGDNEQYF. The chain is built from TRBV5-5 and TRBJ2-7; 12 bases map to TRBD2. V was clipped by 3 bases and J by 7 bases; unmatched bases: 5. CDR3 length: 14 amino acids. Germline-derived CDR1 and CDR2 are SGHKS and YYEKEE (reference sequence).

The V gene is TRBV12-3 or TRBV12-4, the J gene TRBJ2-1; D is ambiguous. CDR3 length: 11 amino acids. Trimming cost V 6 bases and J 9 bases, with 9 bases left between them. As DNA, the CDR3 is TGTGCCAGCAGCCCAGCATGTGAGCAGTTCTTC. It is translated as CASSPACEQFF.

The table lists this clonotype with a count of one. Mismatch with germline at one junction end may stem from a read error. This chain connects TRBV30 to TRBJ1-2; D call uncertain. Germline V CDR1 and CDR2: GTSNPN, SVGIG (reference sequence). This CDR3 region has 11 residues. The CDR3, as DNA: TGCGCCTGGAGCGTGGGTGGTGGCTACACCTTC. This gives the protein CAWSVGGGYTF.

The rearrangement joins TRBV3-1 to TRBJ1-5; no reliable D call. Looked up from germline, CDR1 is LGHDT and CDR2 is YNNKEL (reference sequence). The CDR3 has 13 residues. V lost 6 bases and J 7 bases, leaving 13 bases between the germline ends. The CDR3 sequence: CASSDRGKQPQHF. The CDR3, as DNA: TGTGCCAGCAGTGATCGGGGAAAACAGCCCCAGCATTTT.

Only one count was recorded for this clonotype. The V gene is TRBV7-9, the J gene TRBJ1-2; D is ambiguous. The CDR3 is 14 residues long. The germline V gene encodes CDR1 SEHNR and CDR2 FQNEAQ (reference sequence). Trimming left V 8 bases short and J 1 base short, with 14 bases between. CDR3 bases: TGTGCCAGCGTCGGGCGTTACTTTAACTATGGCTACACCTTC. Encoded protein: CASVGRYFNYGYTF.

The chain employs TRBV15 and TRBJ2-1; no reliable D call. Germline values: CDR1 LNHNV, CDR2 YYDKDF (reference sequence). The CDR3 contains 14 residues. Trimming pared 0 bases from V and 10 bases from J, leaving 13 bases between. The CDR3, as DNA: TGTGCCACCAGCAGAGAGTTGCTTATCACCGAGCAGTTCTTC. It specifies CATSRELLITEQFF.

This clonotype has at least ten counts. As DNA, the CDR3 is TGTGCCAGCAGTTACACACTAGCGGGAGGGCGCTACGAGCAGTACTTC. This sequence encodes CASSYTLAGGRYEQYF. The J gene is TRBJ2-7, the V gene TRBV6-5; 13 bases match TRBD2. The CDR3 length is 16 residues. Germline CDR1 MNHEY, CDR2 SVGAGI. V gave up 2 bases and J gave up 3 bases; unmatched junction bases: 4.

The chain joins TRBV5-4 to TRBJ1-6, with 7 bases identical to TRBD1. Germline CDR1 and CDR2: SGHNT and YYREEE (reference sequence). V gave up 0 bases and J gave up 9 bases; unmatched junction bases: 6. The CDR3 runs to 15 residues. Here the CDR3 DNA reads TGTGCCAGCAGCTTGGAGGGACAGTTCATTTCACCCCTCCACTTT. Protein product: CASSLEGQFISPLHF.

This clonotype was found a few times. V is TRBV12-3 or TRBV12-4 and J is TRBJ2-3, with 12 bases that match TRBD2. This CDR3 comprises 17 residues. V dropped 6 bases and J dropped 5; count of bases not matched to a gene: 12. The CDR3 spells CASSRTLLAGGQDTQYF. The CDR3, as DNA: TGTGCCAGCAGCCGTACCTTACTAGCGGGAGGACAAGATACGCAGTATTTT.

Ten or more counts support this clonotype. The rearrangement uses TRBV10-3 and TRBJ2-3; 7 bases map to TRBD2. Germline CDR1 ENHRY, CDR2 SYGVKD. The CDR3 sequence is 13 residues long. Trimming removed 4 bases from V and 5 bases from J; junction bases left unmatched: 3. The DNA for the CDR3 is TGTGCCATCAGTGTAGCGGGCGGAGATACGCAGTATTTT. Translation gives CAISVAGGDTQYF.

The chain combines TRBV9 with TRBJ1-3; D is undetermined. The germline CDR1 and CDR2 sequences are SGDLS and YYNGEE. The CDR3 sequence is 12 residues long. Trimming removed 4 bases from V and 6 bases from J, with 8 bases in between. The CDR3 protein is CASSPHENTIYF. As DNA, the CDR3 is TGTGCCAGCAGCCCCCACGAAAACACCATATATTTT.